This entry describes one T cell receptor (beta chain). V shed 5 bases, J shed 2 bases, and the junction held 8 bases outside the gene matches. Per germline, CDR1 LNHDA and CDR2 SQIVND (reference sequence). CDR3 length: 15 amino acids. The data were taken from a study of blood T cell repertoires in COVID-19. Repertoires were generated with immunoSEQ multiplex PCR, while TCRdb's copy carries only in-frame clones and drops some. The table shows a few hundred thousand clones, with approximately 90% occurring only once. This receptor was taken from a man aged 25 to 40 who had recovered from COVID-19. The genes are TRBV19 and TRBJ1-1; 7 nucleotides align to TRBD1. The sequenced sample was peripheral blood. CDR3 region: CASSAGTAGNTEAFF. CDR3 sequence (DNA): TGTGCCAGTAGTGCGGGGACAGCTGGAAACACTGAAGCTTTCTTT. Based on the CDR3 plus reference TRBV19 and TRBJ1-1, the full variable domain is DGGITQSPKYLFRKEGQNVTLSCEQNLNHDAMYWYRQDPGQGLRLIYYSQIVNDFQKGDIAEGYSVSREKKESFPLTVTSAQKNPTAFYLCASSAGTAGNTEAFFGQGTRLTVV.